The sample holds many counts of the clone carrying this TCR beta chain. Its antigen is currently unknown. The sample originates from a study of neurological immune-mediated disorders. Study findings and constraints: The level of TCR clonal expansion was highest in patients with HTLV-1-associated myelopathy and lowest in multiple sclerosis, where it fell below the level seen in healthy controls.

Time point here: longitudinal time-point 3. V was pared by 4 bases and J by 5 bases, with 7 bases of the junction left unmatched. Germline values: CDR1 PRHDT, CDR2 FYEKMQ (reference sequence). The CDR3 loop spans 16 amino acids. The cDNA came from 5'RACE, which used 10-nucleotide random UMIs. TCRdb fed the 5' RACE reads into MiXCR, producing one record per CDR3 protein. Of some 55,000 distinct CDR3 sequences in the sample, roughly 8.4% were seen once. This TCR came from a woman aged 40 to 50 in good health. Sequenced sample: PBMCs. The chain carries TRBV13 and TRBJ2-3; 12 nucleotides match TRBD2. In DNA form, the CDR3 reads TGTGCCAGCAGCTGCAGACTAGCGGGAGAGGGAGATACGCAGTATTTT. Protein: CASSCRLAGEGDTQYF.